This is a list of T cell receptor beta chains from one sample in a study of CD8 T cell repertoires and HIV-1 epitope variants. Method: immunoSEQ multiplex PCR; TCRdb's copy keeps in-frame clones and lacks some. The sample has over 5,000 clones, around 60% seen once. No antigen has been assigned to these receptors. The sample taken for sequencing was cultured CD8+ T cells derived from PBMCs. The receptor source for this set is a male donor with HIV. Both conserved end residues are part of each CDR3. D genes are given only for firm matches. Size is omitted from some rows. Given values are once, few, many or a class for expanded clones.

v_call	clone_size	d_call	j_call	cdr3_nt	cdr3_aa
TRBV28	medium-sized	.	TRBJ1-2	TGTGCCAGCAGTCTGCCGGGAGGCTACACCTTC	CASSLPGGYTF
TRBV2	.	.	TRBJ2-5	TGTGCCAGCAGGGGCTTCACAGGGAGGGAGACCCAGTACTTC	CASRGFTGRETQYF
TRBV27	large	.	TRBJ2-7	TGTGCCAGCAGTTTGTCCGGGGTTTCCTACGAGCAGTACTTC	CASSLSGVSYEQYF
TRBV27	.	TRBD1	TRBJ1-6	TGTGCCAGCAGCTATCTGGGGACAGGGAATTCACCCCTCCACTTT	CASSYLGTGNSPLHF
TRBV10-3	.	TRBD1	TRBJ1-6	TGTGCCACTACCGAGGACAGGGCGTCCTATAATTCACCCCTCCACTTT	CATTEDRASYNSPLHF
TRBV7-9	few	.	TRBJ1-4	TGTGCCAGCAGCTTATATGGGCCGGTCGGAGAAAAACTGTTTTTT	CASSLYGPVGEKLFF
TRBV5-8	.	.	TRBJ2-7	TGTGCCAGCAGCTTGGAGGGTTCCTACGAGCAGTACTTC	CASSLEGSYEQYF
TRBV10-2	few	TRBD1	TRBJ2-7	TGCGCCAGCAGTGAGGGACAGGGGGCTTACGAGCAGTACTTC	CASSEGQGAYEQYF
TRBV15	once	TRBD1	TRBJ1-5	TGTGCCACCAGCAGAGATGACAGGGTAGATCAGCCCCAGCATTTT	CATSRDDRVDQPQHF
TRBV5-8	.	.	TRBJ2-7	TGTGCCAGCAGCTATTCGCCCGGAGGGGACGAGCAGTACTTC	CASSYSPGGDEQYF
TRBV28	few	.	TRBJ1-1	TGTGCCAGCAGCCCCTCTGGGTACACTGAAGCTTTCTTT	CASSPSGYTEAFF
TRBV2	.	TRBD1	TRBJ1-1	TGTGCCATCAGGACAGGGGGGTTCACTGAAGCTTTCTTT	CAIRTGGFTEAFF
TRBV29-1	few	TRBD2	TRBJ2-7	TGCAGCGTTTATACTAGCGGCAACTCCTACGAGCAGTACTTC	CSVYTSGNSYEQYF
TRBV19	.	TRBD2	TRBJ2-3	TGTGCCAGTAGTATGAGTAGGATGGGGGGGAGTGCAGATACGCAGTATTTT	CASSMSRMGGSADTQYF
TRBV4-1	.	TRBD1	TRBJ2-7	TGCGCCAGCAGCCCAGAGCCCCTAGGGACAGCGAGCCACGAGCAGTACTTC	CASSPEPLGTASHEQYF
TRBV7-6	.	TRBD2	TRBJ2-7	TGTGCCAGCAGCCGCGGCGCTAGCGGGGGGGATACCTACGAGCAGTACTTC	CASSRGASGGDTYEQYF
TRBV5-1	.	.	TRBJ1-4	TGCGCCAGCAGCCCCGGACAGACAACTAATGAAAAACTGTTTTTT	CASSPGQTTNEKLFF
TRBV7-9	few	TRBD2	TRBJ2-3	TGTGCCAGCAGCTTAGTCGGTGATAGCGGGAGGGATACGCAGTATTTT	CASSLVGDSGRDTQYF
TRBV9	.	.	TRBJ1-5	TGTGCCAGCAGCCCGGACGACGGGAGGGGGAATCAGCCCCAGCATTTT	CASSPDDGRGNQPQHF
TRBV11-2	.	.	TRBJ1-3	TGTGCCAGCAGCCAACTCAGCTCTGGAAACACCATATATTTT	CASSQLSSGNTIYF
TRBV27	once	.	TRBJ2-3	TGTGCCAGCAGTGGCCGGGGCCCAGCCGGGGCAGATACGCAGTATTTT	CASSGRGPAGADTQYF
TRBV29-1	.	.	TRBJ1-1	TGCAGCGTTGGGGTGTTCACTGAAGCTTTCTTT	CSVGVFTEAFF
TRBV14	once	.	TRBJ2-1	TGTGCCAGCAGCCTACTATCGGCAGGGCGGAATGAGCAGTTCTTC	CASSLLSAGRNEQFF
TRBV5-1	.	TRBD1	TRBJ2-1	TGCGCCAGCAGCTACACCCTAAAGACAGGGTCTAAACCGAATGAGCAGTTCTTC	CASSYTLKTGSKPNEQFF
TRBV29-1	.	.	TRBJ1-1	TGCAGCGCATCCCTGACAGATATGAACACTGAAGCTTTCTTT	CSASLTDMNTEAFF
TRBV19	.	.	TRBJ2-1	TGTGCCAGTAGCCGGAGCTCCTACAATGAGCAGTTCTTC	CASSRSSYNEQFF